This TCR beta chain was identified during a study of cytomegalovirus exposure and HLA in healthy donors. The V gene lost 0 bases and the J gene lost 8 bases, with 22 bases spanning the gap. The V gene's germline CDR1 is MGHRA and CDR2 YSYEKL. CDR3 length: 17 residues. The primer mix had 60 Vbeta and 13 Jbeta primers. Sequencing was performed with immunoSEQ multiplex PCR; in TCRdb, only in-frame clones are kept and a portion is missing. Of about 55,000 clones in the sample, about three quarters were seen once. Sequencing was done on a sample of PBMCs. This chain uses TRBV4-1 with TRBJ1-1; D perhaps matches TRBD1 (5 bases). The origin of this receptor is a female donor in good health and CMV-seronegative. The CDR3 spells CASSQDFPLTGTPEAFF. DNA for the CDR3: TGCGCCAGCAGCCAAGACTTTCCGCTAACAGGAACACCCGAAGCTTTCTTT.